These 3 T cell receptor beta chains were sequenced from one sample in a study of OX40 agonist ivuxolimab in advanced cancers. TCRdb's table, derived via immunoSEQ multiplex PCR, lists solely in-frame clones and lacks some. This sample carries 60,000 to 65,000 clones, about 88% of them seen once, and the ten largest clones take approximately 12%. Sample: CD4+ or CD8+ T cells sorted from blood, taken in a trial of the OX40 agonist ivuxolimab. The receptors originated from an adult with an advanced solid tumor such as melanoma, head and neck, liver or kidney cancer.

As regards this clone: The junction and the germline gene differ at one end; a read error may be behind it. The CDR3 DNA reads TGTGCCAGCAGTTACCGGGGGATGAACATTGAAGCTTTCTTT. It encodes CASSYRGMNIEAFF. The rearrangement uses TRBV6-5 and TRBJ1-1, with TRBD1 as a possible D gene (5 bases). This CDR3 spans 14 amino acids. CDR1 MNHEY and CDR2 SVGAGI come from the germline V gene.

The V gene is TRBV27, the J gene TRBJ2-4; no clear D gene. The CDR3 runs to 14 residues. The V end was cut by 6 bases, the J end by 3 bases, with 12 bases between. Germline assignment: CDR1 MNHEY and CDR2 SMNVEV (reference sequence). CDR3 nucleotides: TGTGCCAGCAGCGATGGGCCCTTCAAAAACATTCAGTACTTC. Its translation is CASSDGPFKNIQYF.

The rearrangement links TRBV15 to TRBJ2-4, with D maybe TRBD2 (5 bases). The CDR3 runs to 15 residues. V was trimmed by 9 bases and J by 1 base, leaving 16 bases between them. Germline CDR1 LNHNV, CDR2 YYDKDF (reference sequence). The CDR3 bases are TGTGCCACGTCTAACAGCTCTAGCGCCAAAAACATTCAGTACTTC. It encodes CATSNSSSAKNIQYF.